Below are 4 T cell receptor beta chains sequenced from a single sample in a study of cytomegalovirus exposure and HLA in healthy donors. 60 Vbeta and 13 Jbeta primers were used in PCR. TCRdb's copy holds only in-frame clones and misses some; the assay was immunoSEQ multiplex PCR. The specimen's table records about 55,000 clones. Source material: PBMCs. Every receptor here comes from a man aged 50 to 60 in good health and CMV-seropositive.

This chain joins TRBV28 and TRBJ2-3; 8 nucleotides agree with TRBD1. In germline, CDR1 is MDHEN, CDR2 SYDVKM. The CDR3 sequence is 15 residues long. Losses at the gene ends were 6 bases for V and 3 bases for J; bases not matched to a gene: 8. This CDR3 reads CASSSQGANTDTQYF. CDR3 nucleotides: TGTGCCAGCAGCTCTCAGGGGGCTAATACAGATACGCAGTATTTT. Full variable domain (remainder filled in from reference TRBV28 and TRBJ2-3): DVKVTQSSRYLVKRTGEKVFLECVQDMDHENMFWYRQDPGLGLRLIYFSYDVKMKEKGDIPEGYSVSREKKERFSLILESASTNQTSMYLCASSSQGANTDTQYFGPGTRLTVL.

The V and J genes are TRBV6-5 and TRBJ1-3, with D possibly being TRBD1 (5 bases). Trimming removed 0 bases at V and 0 bases at J, with 9 bases between. This CDR3 contains 16 residues. Germline CDR1 MNHEY, CDR2 SVGAGI. CDR3 sequence (DNA): TGTGCCAGCAGTTACTCCGGGGGTCTCTCTGGAAACACCATATATTTT. Its protein is CASSYSGGLSGNTIYF.

The CDR3, as DNA: TGTGCCAGTAGAAAACGGGGGACCTCCACAGATACGCAGTATTTT. It specifies CASRKRGTSTDTQYF. This chain uses TRBV9 with TRBJ2-3, with a possible D match to TRBD2 (6 bases). CDR1 is SGDLS, CDR2 YYNGEE, per germline. This CDR3 has 15 residues. V gave up 8 bases and J gave up 2 bases, with 18 bases separating them.

The V and J genes are TRBV7-2 and TRBJ1-4, with 7 bases lining up with TRBD1. Germline V gene lookup returns CDR1 SGHTA and CDR2 FQGNSA. Trimming cost V 5 bases and J 4 bases; bases outside gene matches: 4. The CDR3 length is 14 residues. Here the CDR3 DNA reads TGTGCCAGCAGCAGGGGGCGCGGTAATGAAAAACTGTTTTTT. Protein sequence: CASSRGRGNEKLFF.